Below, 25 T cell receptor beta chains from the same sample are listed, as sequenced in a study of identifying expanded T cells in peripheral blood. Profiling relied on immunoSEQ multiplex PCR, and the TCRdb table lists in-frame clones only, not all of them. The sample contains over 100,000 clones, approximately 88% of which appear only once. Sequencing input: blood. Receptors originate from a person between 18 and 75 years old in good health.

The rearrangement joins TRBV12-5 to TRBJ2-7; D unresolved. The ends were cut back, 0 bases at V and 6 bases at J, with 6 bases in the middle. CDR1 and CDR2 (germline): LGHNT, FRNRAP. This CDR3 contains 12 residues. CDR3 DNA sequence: TGTGCTAGTGGTTTGGTCCCCGGCGAGCAGTACTTC. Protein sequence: CASGLVPGEQYF.

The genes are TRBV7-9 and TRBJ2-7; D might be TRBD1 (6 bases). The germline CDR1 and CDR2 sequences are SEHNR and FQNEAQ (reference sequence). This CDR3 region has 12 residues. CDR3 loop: CASTDRPYEQYF. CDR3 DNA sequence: TGTGCATCGACCGACAGGCCCTACGAGCAGTACTTC.

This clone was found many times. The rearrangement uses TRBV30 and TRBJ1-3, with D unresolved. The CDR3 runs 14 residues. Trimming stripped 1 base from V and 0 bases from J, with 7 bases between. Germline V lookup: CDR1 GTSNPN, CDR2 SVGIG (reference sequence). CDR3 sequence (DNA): TGTGCCTGGAGTGATTGGGCCTCTGGAAACACCATATATTTT. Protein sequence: CAWSDWASGNTIYF.

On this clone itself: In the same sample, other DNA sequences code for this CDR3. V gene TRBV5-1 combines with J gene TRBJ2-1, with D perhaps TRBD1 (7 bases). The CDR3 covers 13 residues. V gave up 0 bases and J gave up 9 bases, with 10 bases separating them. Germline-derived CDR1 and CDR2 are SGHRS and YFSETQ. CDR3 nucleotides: TGCGCCAGCAGCTTGGGGCAGGGGGGTGAGCAGTTCTTC. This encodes CASSLGQGGEQFF.

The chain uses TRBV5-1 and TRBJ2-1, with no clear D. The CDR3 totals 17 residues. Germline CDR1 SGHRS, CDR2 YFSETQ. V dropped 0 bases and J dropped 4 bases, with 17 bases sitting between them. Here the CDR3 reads CASSLGVPVGVYNEQFF. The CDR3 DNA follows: TGCGCCAGCAGCTTGGGTGTCCCCGTTGGGGTATACAATGAGCAGTTCTTC. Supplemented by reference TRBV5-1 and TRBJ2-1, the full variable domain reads KAGVTQTPRYLIKTRGQQVTLSCSPISGHRSVSWYQQTPGQGLQFLFEYFSETQRNKGNFPGRFSGRQFSNSRSEMNVSTLELGDSALYLCASSLGVPVGVYNEQFFGPGTRLTVL.

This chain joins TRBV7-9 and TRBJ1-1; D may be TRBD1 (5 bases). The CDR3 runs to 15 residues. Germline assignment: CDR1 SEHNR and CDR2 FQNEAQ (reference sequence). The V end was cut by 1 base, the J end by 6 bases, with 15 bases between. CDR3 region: CASSLGRGRIAEAFF. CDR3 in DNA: TGTGCCAGCAGCTTAGGGCGGGGGAGGATAGCTGAAGCTTTCTTT.

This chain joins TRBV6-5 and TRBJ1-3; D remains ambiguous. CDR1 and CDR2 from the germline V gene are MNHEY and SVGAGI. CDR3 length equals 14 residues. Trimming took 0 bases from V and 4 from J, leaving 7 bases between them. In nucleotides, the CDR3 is TGTGCCAGCAGTTACTCTGCGGGAGGAAACACCATATATTTT. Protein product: CASSYSAGGNTIYF.

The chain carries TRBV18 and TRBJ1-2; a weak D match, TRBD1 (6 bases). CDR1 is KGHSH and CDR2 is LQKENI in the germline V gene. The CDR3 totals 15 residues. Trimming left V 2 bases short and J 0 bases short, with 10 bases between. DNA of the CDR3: TGTGCCAGCTCACCAGGACAGTCCACTAACTATGGCTACACCTTC. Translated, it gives CASSPGQSTNYGYTF.

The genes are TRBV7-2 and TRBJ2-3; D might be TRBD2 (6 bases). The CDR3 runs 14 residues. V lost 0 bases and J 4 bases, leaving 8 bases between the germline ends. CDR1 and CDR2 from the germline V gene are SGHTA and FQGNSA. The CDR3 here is CASSLALAADTQYF. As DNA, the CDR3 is TGTGCCAGCAGCTTAGCACTAGCAGCAGATACGCAGTATTTT.

CDR3 nucleotide sequence: TGTGCCACCAGCAGAGATCGGGGAACAACTAATGAAAAACTGTTTTTT. Encoded protein: CATSRDRGTTNEKLFF. V gene TRBV15 combines with J gene TRBJ1-4; D gene unclear. CDR3 length equals 16 residues. Germline values: CDR1 LNHNV, CDR2 YYDKDF (reference sequence). V was shortened by 0 bases and J by 0 bases, with 8 bases between the two germline ends.

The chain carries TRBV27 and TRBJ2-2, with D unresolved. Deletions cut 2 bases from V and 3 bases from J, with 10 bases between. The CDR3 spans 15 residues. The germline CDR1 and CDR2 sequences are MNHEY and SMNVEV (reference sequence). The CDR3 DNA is TGTGCCAGCAGTTTAAGGGTCGGTTACACCGGGGAGCTGTTTTTT. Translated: CASSLRVGYTGELFF.

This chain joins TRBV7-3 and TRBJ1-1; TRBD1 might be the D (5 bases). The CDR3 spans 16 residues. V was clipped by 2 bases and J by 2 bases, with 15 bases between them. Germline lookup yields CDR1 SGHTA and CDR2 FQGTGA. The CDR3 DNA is TGTGCCAGCAGCTTACTCGGCGGGGGTATAAACACTGAAGCTTTCTTT. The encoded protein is CASSLLGGGINTEAFF.

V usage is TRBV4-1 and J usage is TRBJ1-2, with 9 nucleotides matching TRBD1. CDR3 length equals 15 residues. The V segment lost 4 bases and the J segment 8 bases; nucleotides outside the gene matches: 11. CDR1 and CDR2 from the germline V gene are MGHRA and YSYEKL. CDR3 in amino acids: CASSPQSGTGRGYTF. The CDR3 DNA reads TGCGCCAGCAGCCCACAGTCCGGGACAGGGCGCGGCTACACCTTC.

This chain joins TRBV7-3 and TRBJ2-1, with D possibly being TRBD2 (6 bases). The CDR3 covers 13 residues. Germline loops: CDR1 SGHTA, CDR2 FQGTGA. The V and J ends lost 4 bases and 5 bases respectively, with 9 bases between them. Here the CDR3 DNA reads TGTGCCAGCAGCTCGGACTACCACAATGAGCAGTTCTTC. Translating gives CASSSDYHNEQFF.

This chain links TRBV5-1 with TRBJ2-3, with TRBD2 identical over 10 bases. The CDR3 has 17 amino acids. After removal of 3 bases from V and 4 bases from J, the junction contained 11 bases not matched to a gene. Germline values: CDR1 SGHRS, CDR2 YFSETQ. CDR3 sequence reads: CASSWGLAGVEADTQYF. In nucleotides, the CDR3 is TGCGCCAGCAGCTGGGGGCTAGCGGGGGTCGAGGCAGATACGCAGTATTTT.

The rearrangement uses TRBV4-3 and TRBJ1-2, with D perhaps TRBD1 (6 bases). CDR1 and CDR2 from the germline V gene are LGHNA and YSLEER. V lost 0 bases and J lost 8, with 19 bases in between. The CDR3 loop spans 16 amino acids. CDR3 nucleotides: TGCGCCAGCAGCCAAGATCTGAACAGGGCGGCGTCCGGCTACACCTTC. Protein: CASSQDLNRAASGYTF.

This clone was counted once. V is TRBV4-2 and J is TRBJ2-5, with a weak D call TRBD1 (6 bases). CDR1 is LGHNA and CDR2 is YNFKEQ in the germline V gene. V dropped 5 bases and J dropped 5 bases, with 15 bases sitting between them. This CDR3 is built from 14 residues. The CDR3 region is CASSYRVFLETQYF. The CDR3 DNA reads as TGTGCCAGCAGCTACAGGGTCTTTTTGGAGACCCAGTACTTC.

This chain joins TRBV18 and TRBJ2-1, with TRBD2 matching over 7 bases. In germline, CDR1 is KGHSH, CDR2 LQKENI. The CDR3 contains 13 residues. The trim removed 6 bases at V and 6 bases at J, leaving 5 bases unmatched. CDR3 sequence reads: CASSPGRGNEQFF. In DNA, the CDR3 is TGTGCCAGCTCCCCTGGGAGGGGCAATGAGCAGTTCTTC. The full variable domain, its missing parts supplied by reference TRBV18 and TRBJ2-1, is NAGVMQNPRHLVRRRGQEARLRCSPMKGHSHVYWYRQLPEEGLKFMVYLQKENIIDESGMPKERFSAEFPKEGPSILRIQQVVRGDSAAYFCASSPGRGNEQFFGPGTRLTVL.

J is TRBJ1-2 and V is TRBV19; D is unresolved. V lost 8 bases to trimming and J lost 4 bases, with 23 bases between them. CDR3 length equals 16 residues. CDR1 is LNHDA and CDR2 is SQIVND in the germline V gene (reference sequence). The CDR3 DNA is TGTGCCAGTGGGGTGAGGAGTGAGGGAATGATCTATGGCTACACCTTC. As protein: CASGVRSEGMIYGYTF.

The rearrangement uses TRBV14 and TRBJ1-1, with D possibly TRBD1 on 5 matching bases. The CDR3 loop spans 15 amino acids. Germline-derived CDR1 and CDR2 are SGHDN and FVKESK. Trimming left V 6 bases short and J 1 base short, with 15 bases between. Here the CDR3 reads CASRQPGGSNTEAFF. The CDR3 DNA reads TGTGCCAGCAGACAACCGGGGGGGTCGAACACTGAAGCTTTCTTT.

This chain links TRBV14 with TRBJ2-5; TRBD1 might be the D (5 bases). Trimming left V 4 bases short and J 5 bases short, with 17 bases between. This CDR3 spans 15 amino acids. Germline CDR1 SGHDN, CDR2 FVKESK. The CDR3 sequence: CASSPYPTVQETQYF. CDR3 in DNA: TGTGCCAGCAGCCCTTACCCGACAGTACAGGAGACCCAGTACTTC.

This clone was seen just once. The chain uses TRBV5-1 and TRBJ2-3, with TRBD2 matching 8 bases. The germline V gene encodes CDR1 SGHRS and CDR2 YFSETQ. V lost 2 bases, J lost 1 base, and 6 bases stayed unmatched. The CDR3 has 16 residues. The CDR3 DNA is TGCGCCAGCAGCTTAATAACTAGCGGCGGCACAGATACGCAGTATTTT. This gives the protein CASSLITSGGTDTQYF.

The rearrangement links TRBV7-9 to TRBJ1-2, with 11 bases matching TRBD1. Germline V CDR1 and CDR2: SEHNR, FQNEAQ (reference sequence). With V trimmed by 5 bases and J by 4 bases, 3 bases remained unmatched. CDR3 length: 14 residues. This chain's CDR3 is CASSPGQGAYGYTF. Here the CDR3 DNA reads TGTGCCAGCAGCCCCGGACAGGGGGCCTATGGCTACACCTTC.

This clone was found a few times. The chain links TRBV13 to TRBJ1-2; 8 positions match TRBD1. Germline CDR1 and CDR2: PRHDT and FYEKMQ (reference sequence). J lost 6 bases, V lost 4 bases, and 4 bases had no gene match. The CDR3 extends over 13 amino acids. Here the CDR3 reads CASSSDRDHGYTF. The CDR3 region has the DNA TGTGCCAGCAGCTCGGACAGGGATCATGGCTACACCTTC.

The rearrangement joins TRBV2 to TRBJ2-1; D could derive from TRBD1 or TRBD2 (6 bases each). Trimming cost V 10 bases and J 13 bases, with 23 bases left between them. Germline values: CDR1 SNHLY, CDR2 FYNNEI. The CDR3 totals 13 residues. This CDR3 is CATRFRGLEVQFF. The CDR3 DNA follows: TGTGCCACCCGTTTCCGGGGGCTCGAAGTACAGTTCTTC.